The rows below give T cell receptor beta chains drawn from one sample of a study of human T cells and chemical hapten exposure. TCRdb re-called the RACE reads through MiXCR, storing one row per CDR3 protein. Of 25,000 to 30,000 distinct CDR3 sequences in the sample, 9.4% were seen once. The sample here was whole blood, taken in connection with sensitization to the hapten diphenylcyclopropenone (DPC). Receptor source: a man aged 25 to 40 with alopecia areata. Some clones in this sample may be carry-over from other donors' samples. Both conserved end residues are part of each CDR3. Fields, in order: J gene, clone size, D gene, V gene, CDR3 protein, CDR3 DNA. A D gene is named only where the DNA matches it firmly. Part of the rows lack a size; the others show once, few, many or a class for expanded clones.

>TRBJ2-3|many|TRBD2|TRBV7-9
CASSLKAGGTDTQYF
TGTGCCAGCAGCTTAAAAGCGGGGGGCACAGATACGCAGTATTTT
>TRBJ2-3|many|NA|TRBV20-1
CSARAGLTTDTQYF
TGCAGTGCTAGAGCGGGACTTACCACAGATACGCAGTATTTT
>TRBJ2-5|many|NA|TRBV20-1
CSARGSEETQYF
TGCAGTGCTAGAGGTAGCGAAGAGACCCAGTACTTC
>TRBJ1-2|NA|TRBD1|TRBV12-3/TRBV12-4
CASSVDRNYGYTF
TGTGCCAGCAGTGTGGACAGGAACTATGGCTACACCTTC
>TRBJ1-5|few|NA|TRBV20-1
CSAQGGGNQPQHF
TGCAGTGCTCAGGGCGGCGGCAATCAGCCCCAGCATTTT
>TRBJ1-2|NA|NA|TRBV20-1
CSTTGTRSDGYTF
TGCTCGACGACCGGGACCCGCTCGGATGGCTACACCTTC
>TRBJ2-3|NA|NA|TRBV5-1
CASRVGAGADTQYF
TGCGCCAGCAGGGTGGGGGCCGGGGCAGATACGCAGTATTTT
>TRBJ2-3|few|TRBD2|TRBV3-1
CASSPSGGTQYF
TGTGCCAGCAGCCCTAGCGGGGGAACGCAGTATTTT
>TRBJ2-7|many|NA|TRBV7-2
CASSLIGGEQYF
TGTGCCAGCAGCTTAATTGGTGGCGAGCAGTACTTC
>TRBJ2-5|many|TRBD2|TRBV7-9
CASSSTSGSMETQYF
TGTGCCAGCAGCTCGACTAGCGGGAGTATGGAGACCCAGTACTTC
>TRBJ1-5|few|NA|TRBV7-9
CASSTQGVVQPQHF
TGTGCCAGCAGCACCCAAGGGGTTGTTCAGCCCCAGCATTTT
>TRBJ2-3|many|NA|TRBV20-1
CSAPISTDTQYF
TGCAGTGCCCCCATTAGCACAGATACGCAGTATTTT
>TRBJ1-1|few|NA|TRBV4-2
CASSQGTTRETEAFF
TGTGCCAGCAGCCAAGGAACTACCCGAGAGACTGAAGCTTTCTTT
>TRBJ1-4|many|NA|TRBV20-1
CSASPNNEKLFF
TGCAGTGCTAGCCCCAATAATGAAAAACTGTTTTTT
>TRBJ2-3|many|NA|TRBV11-2
CASTRQGNADTQYF
TGTGCCAGCACGCGGCAGGGGAATGCAGATACGCAGTATTTT
>TRBJ2-7|NA|NA|TRBV5-5
CASSLTELTYEQYF
TGTGCCAGCAGCTTGACTGAACTAACCTACGAGCAGTACTTC
>TRBJ2-5|NA|NA|TRBV29-1
CSAPLGETQYF
TGCAGCGCGCCCCTGGGAGAGACCCAGTACTTC
>TRBJ1-5|many|NA|TRBV27
CASSLGRNQPQHF
TGTGCCAGCAGTTTGGGTAGAAATCAGCCCCAGCATTTT
>TRBJ1-1|many|NA|TRBV7-9
CASSPLRGEHTEAFF
TGTGCCAGCAGCCCCCTCCGGGGTGAGCACACTGAAGCTTTCTTT